The clone carrying this TCR beta chain was found many times. The data stem from a study of blood T cell repertoires in COVID-19. Study overall: Sample material is recorded as cDNA or gDNA derived from T cells, B-cell-depleted T cells, or PBMCs.

The germline V and J ends were trimmed by 3 bases and 10 bases, with 19 bases remaining between them. Germline CDR1 and CDR2: SGHTA and FQGNSA. CDR3 size: 16 residues. Seattle enrolled patients during active infection and tracked them longitudinally. Per the study methods: Nucleated cell counts were estimated from reference gene primer amplification. Repertoires were generated with immunoSEQ multiplex PCR, while TCRdb's copy carries only in-frame clones and drops some. That table supplies the V and J calls and clone size; D and trimming were determined from the DNA. The data contain about 280,000 clones, 86% of them singletons.

This clonotype was obtained from a woman aged 70-85 years with COVID-19, enrolled during active disease. The rearrangement uses TRBV7-2 and TRBJ1-6; tentatively, D is TRBD1 (6 bases). Input material: peripheral blood. CDR3 bases: TGTGCCAGCAGCTTTTCCGGGACATCGGGGAACTCACCCCTCCACTTT. The encoded protein is CASSFSGTSGNSPLHF.